This T cell receptor (beta chain) derives from a study of cytomegalovirus exposure and HLA in healthy donors. Study background: In a later analysis, the roughly 130 validation repertoires were reported to have used the same platform as the 600 to 800 first-cohort repertoires. Findings and limits, study-wide: In a later analysis, first-cohort TCR clusters were found to tend to co-occur in the 130 or so validation repertoires. Testing in vitro showed a few CMV-associated chains specific for CMV antigens.

Germline CDR1 reads ENHRY; CDR2 reads SYGVKD. The ends were cut back, 4 bases at V and 3 bases at J, with 10 bases in the middle. This CDR3 spans 13 amino acids. About this clone itself: The target antigen is unknown.

Using immunoSEQ multiplex PCR, the repertoire was profiled, and TCRdb retains in-frame clones only, with some absent. The top ten hold less than 1.5% of the sample, which has roughly 250,000 clones, approximately 86% seen once. This receptor was identified in a woman under 40 in good health and CMV-seropositive. Sequenced sample: PBMCs. This chain connects TRBV10-3 to TRBJ2-7, with D possibly matching TRBD2 (5 bases). The CDR3 reads CAISVRDFYEQYF. The CDR3 DNA sequence: TGTGCCATCAGTGTTCGGGATTTCTACGAGCAGTACTTC.